The clone carrying this T cell receptor beta chain was found once. The antigen is undetermined. The data originate from a study of T cell responses to AZD1222 COVID-19 vaccine. Clones were sequenced by immunoSEQ multiplex PCR, and TCRdb holds only the in-frame ones, with some missing. The sample includes about 99,000 clones, roughly 86% of them seen just once. Study conclusions and caveats: Dominant at 160-218 and 743-854, vaccine-associated CD4 TCRs also spanned spike. A rise in Spike-specific TCR breadth and depth followed two AZD1222 doses.

The V end lost 2 bases, the J end lost 6 bases, and 8 bases lay between the germline ends. Per germline, CDR1 WNHNN and CDR2 SYGVQD (reference sequence). The CDR3 runs 12 residues. This sequence joins TRBV10-1 and TRBJ2-7; tentative D call: TRBD2 (6 bases). This TCR derives from an adult who received the MenACWY meningococcal vaccine as a control. The sample was peripheral blood, taken 28 days after the second dose of the MenACWY control vaccine. The CDR3: CASSEGGSEQYF. CDR3 bases: TGCGCCAGCAGTGAGGGGGGGAGCGAGCAGTACTTC.